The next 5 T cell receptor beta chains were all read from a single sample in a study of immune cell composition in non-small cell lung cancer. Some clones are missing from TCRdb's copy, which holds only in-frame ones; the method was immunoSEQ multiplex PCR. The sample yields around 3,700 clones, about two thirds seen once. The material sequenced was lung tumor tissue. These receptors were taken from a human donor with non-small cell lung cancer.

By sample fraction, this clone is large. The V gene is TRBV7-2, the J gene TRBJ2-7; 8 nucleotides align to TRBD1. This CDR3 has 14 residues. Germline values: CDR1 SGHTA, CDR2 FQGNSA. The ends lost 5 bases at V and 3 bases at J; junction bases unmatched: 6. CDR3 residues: CASSASTGGYEQYF. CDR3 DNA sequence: TGTGCCAGCAGCGCCTCAACAGGGGGCTACGAGCAGTACTTC.

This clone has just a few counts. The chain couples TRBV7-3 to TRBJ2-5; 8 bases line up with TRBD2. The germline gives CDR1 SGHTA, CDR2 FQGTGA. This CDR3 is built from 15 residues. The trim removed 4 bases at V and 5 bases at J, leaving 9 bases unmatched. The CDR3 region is CASSSSGGLSETQYF. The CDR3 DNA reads TGTGCCAGCAGCTCTTCGGGAGGGCTTAGCGAGACCCAGTACTTC.

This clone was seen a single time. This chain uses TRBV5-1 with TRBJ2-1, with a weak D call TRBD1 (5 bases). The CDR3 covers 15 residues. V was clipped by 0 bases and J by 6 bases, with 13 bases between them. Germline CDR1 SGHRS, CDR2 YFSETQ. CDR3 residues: CASSLVRVGGNEQFF. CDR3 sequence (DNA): TGCGCCAGCAGCTTGGTCAGGGTGGGCGGCAATGAGCAGTTCTTC. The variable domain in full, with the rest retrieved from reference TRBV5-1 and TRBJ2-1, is KAGVTQTPRYLIKTRGQQVTLSCSPISGHRSVSWYQQTPGQGLQFLFEYFSETQRNKGNFPGRFSGRQFSNSRSEMNVSTLELGDSALYLCASSLVRVGGNEQFFGPGTRLTVL.

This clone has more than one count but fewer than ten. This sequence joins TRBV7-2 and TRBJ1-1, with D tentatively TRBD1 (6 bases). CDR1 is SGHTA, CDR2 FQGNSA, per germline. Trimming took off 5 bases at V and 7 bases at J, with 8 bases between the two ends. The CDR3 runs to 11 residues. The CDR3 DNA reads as TGTGCCAGCAGCCGGGACAATGAAGCTTTCTTT. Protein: CASSRDNEAFF. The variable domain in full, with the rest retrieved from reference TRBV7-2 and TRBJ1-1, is GAGVSQSPSNKVTEKGKDVELRCDPISGHTALYWYRQSLGQGLEFLIYFQGNSAPDKSGLPSDRFSAERTGGSVSTLTIQRTQQEDSAVYLCASSRDNEAFFGQGTRLTVV.

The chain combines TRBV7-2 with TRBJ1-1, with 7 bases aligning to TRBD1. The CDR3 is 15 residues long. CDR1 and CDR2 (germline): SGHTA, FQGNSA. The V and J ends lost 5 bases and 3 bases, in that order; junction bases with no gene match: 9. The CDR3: CASSPTGAGYTEAFF. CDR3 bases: TGTGCCAGCAGCCCTACAGGGGCGGGGTACACTGAAGCTTTCTTT.